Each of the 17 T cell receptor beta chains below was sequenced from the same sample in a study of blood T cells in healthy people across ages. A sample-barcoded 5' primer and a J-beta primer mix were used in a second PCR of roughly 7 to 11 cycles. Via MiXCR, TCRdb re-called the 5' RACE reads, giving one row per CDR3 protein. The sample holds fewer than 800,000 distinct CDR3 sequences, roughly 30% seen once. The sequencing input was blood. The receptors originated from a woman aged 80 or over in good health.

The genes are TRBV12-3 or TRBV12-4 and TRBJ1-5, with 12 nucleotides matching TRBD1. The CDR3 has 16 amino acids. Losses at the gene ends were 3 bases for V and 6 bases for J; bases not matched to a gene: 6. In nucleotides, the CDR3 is TGTGCCAGCAGTTTTCATGCGGGACAGGGGGCTCAGCCCCAGCATTTT. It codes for CASSFHAGQGAQPQHF.

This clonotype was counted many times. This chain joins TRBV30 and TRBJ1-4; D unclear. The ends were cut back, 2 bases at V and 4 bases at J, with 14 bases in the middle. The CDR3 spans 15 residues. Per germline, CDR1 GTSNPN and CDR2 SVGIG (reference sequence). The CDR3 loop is CAWSQPSGYNEKLFF. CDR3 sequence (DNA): TGTGCCTGGAGTCAGCCGAGCGGGTATAATGAAAAACTGTTTTTT.

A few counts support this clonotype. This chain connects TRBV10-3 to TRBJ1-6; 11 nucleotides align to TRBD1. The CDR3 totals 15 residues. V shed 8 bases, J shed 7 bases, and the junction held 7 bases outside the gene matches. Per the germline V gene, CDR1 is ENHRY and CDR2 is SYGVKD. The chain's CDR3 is CAIGVGDRGNSPLHF. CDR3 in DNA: TGTGCCATCGGAGTAGGGGACAGGGGGAATTCACCCCTCCACTTT.

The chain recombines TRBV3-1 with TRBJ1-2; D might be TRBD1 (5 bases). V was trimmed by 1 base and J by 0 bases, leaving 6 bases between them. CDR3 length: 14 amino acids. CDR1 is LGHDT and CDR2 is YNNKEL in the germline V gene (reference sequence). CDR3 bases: TGTGCCAGCAGCCAAGGACAGTCTAACTATGGCTACACCTTC. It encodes CASSQGQSNYGYTF.

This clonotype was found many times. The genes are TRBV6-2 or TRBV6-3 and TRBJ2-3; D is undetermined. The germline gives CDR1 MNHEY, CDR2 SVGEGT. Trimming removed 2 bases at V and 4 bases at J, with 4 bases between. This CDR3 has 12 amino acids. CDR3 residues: CASSYNADTQYF. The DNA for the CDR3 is TGTGCCAGCAGTTACAATGCAGATACGCAGTATTTT.

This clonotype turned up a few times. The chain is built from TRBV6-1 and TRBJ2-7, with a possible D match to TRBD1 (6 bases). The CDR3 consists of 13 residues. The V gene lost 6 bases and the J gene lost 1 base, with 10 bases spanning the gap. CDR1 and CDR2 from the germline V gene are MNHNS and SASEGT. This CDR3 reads CASRPRGSYEQYF. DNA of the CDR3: TGTGCCAGCAGACCCAGGGGTTCCTACGAGCAGTACTTC.

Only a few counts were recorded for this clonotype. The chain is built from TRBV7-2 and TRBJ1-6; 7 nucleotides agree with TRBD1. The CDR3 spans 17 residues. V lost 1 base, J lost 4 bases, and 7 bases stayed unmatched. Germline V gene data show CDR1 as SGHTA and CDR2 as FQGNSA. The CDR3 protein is CASSLGGTAKYNSPLHF. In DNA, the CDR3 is TGTGCCAGCAGCTTAGGAGGGACAGCAAAATATAATTCACCCCTCCACTTT.

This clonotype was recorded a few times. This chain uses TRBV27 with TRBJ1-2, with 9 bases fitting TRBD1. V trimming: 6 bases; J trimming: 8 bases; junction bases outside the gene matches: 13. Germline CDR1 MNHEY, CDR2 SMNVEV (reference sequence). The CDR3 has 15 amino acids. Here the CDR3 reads CASRPRQGEGYGYTF. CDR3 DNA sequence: TGTGCCAGCAGACCAAGACAGGGGGAGGGCTACGGCTACACCTTC.

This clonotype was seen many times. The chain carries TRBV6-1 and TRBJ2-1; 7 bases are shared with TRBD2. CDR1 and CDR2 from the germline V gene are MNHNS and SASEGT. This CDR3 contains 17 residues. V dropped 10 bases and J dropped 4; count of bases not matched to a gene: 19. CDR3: CAIPNGPSGRYYNEQFF. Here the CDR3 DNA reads TGTGCCATCCCCAATGGGCCTAGCGGACGATATTACAATGAGCAGTTCTTC.

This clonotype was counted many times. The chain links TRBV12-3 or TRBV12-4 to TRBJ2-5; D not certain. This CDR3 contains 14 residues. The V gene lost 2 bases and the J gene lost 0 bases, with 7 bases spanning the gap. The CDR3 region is CASSLRTDQETQYF. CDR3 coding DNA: TGTGCCAGCAGTTTACGGACGGACCAAGAGACCCAGTACTTC.

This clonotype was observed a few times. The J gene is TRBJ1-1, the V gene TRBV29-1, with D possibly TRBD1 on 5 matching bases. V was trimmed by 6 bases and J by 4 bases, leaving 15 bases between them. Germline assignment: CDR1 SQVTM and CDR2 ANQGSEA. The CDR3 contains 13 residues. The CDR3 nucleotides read TGCAGCGTGGGGCGTCCGGGTAGCACTGAAGCTTTCTTT. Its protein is CSVGRPGSTEAFF.

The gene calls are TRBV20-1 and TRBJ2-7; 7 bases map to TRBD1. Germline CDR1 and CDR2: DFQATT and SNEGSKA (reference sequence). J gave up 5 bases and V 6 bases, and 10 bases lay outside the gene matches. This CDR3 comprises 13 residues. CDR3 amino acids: CSALRGQTNEQYF. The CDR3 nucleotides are TGCAGTGCACTCCGGGGACAGACTAACGAGCAGTACTTC.

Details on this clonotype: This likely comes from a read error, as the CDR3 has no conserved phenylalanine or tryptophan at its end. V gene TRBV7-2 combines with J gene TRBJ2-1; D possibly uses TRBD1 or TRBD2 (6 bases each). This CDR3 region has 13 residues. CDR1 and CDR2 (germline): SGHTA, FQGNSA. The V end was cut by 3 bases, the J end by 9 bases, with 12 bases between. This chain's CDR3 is CASSFPGGSEQFS. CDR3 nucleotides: TGTGCCAGCAGCTTCCCCGGGGGCAGTGAGCAGTTCTCC.

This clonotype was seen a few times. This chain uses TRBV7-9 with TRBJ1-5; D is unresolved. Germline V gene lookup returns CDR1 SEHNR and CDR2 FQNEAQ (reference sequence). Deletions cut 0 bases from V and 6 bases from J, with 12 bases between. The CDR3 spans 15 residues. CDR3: CASSLASGSAQPQHF. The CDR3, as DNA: TGTGCCAGCAGCTTAGCTTCGGGGTCCGCTCAGCCCCAGCATTTT.

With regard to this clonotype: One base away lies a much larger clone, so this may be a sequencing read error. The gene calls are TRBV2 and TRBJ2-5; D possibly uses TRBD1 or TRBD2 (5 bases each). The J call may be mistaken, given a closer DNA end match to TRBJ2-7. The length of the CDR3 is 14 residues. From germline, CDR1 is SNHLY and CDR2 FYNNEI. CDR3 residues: CASHRRDGHYEQYF. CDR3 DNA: TGTGCCAGCCATAGACGGGACGGACACTACGAGCAGTACTTC.

The CDR3 bases are TGTGCCAGCAGTCTCCGGGACTTTGGCTACACCTTC. Translation: CASSLRDFGYTF. V usage is TRBV28 and J usage is TRBJ1-2; tentative D call: TRBD1 (5 bases). V lost 5 bases to trimming and J lost 7 bases, with 11 bases between them. Germline CDR1 and CDR2: MDHEN and SYDVKM. The CDR3 loop spans 12 amino acids.

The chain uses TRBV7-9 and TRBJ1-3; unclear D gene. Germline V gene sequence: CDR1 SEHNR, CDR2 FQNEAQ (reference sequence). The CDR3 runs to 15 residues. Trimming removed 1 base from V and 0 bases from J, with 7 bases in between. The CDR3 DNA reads TGTGCCAGCAGCTTAGGAACAAACTCTGGAAACACCATATATTTT. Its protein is CASSLGTNSGNTIYF.